A single sample gave rise to the 19 T cell receptor beta chains below, sequenced in a study of blood T cell repertoires in COVID-19. Data came from immunoSEQ multiplex PCR; TCRdb stores just in-frame clones and leaves some out. The sample includes 90,000 to 150,000 clones, more than 75% seen only once; the top ten take 3.9%. Sequenced input: peripheral blood. These receptors all stem from a man in his sixties with acute or convalescent COVID-19.

V and J are TRBV5-4 and TRBJ2-7; the match to TRBD2 covers 7 bases. V trimming: 0 bases; J trimming: 2 bases; junction bases outside the gene matches: 2. The germline V gene encodes CDR1 SGHNT and CDR2 YYREEE (reference sequence). The CDR3 loop spans 14 amino acids. In DNA form, the CDR3 reads TGTGCCAGCAGCTTGGGGGGGAGGGCCTACGAGCAGTACTTC. Translating gives CASSLGGRAYEQYF.

The chain couples TRBV6-5 to TRBJ1-2, with a tentative D call TRBD1 (6 bases). Per the germline V gene, CDR1 is MNHEY and CDR2 is SVGAGI. V gave up 4 bases and J gave up 6 bases, with 12 bases separating them. The CDR3 contains 13 residues. In DNA form, the CDR3 reads TGTGCCAGCAGTTTAACAGGGTCCGATGGCTACACCTTC. This encodes CASSLTGSDGYTF.

This chain joins TRBV2 and TRBJ2-4; possible D gene TRBD2, 5 bases. The V end was cut by 5 bases, the J end by 1 base, with 27 bases between. Germline lookup yields CDR1 SNHLY and CDR2 FYNNEI. The CDR3 consists of 20 residues. In DNA form, the CDR3 reads TGTGCCAGCAGTTCCCTTAGGCCGGGCGCCGTTAGCGTGGCCAAAAACATTCAGTACTTC. Its translation is CASSSLRPGAVSVAKNIQYF.

This chain joins TRBV27 and TRBJ1-4; the match to TRBD1 covers 10 bases. This CDR3 spans 14 amino acids. Trimming at V came to 4 bases and at J to 6 bases, leaving 2 bases not matched to a gene. CDR1 and CDR2 (germline): MNHEY, SMNVEV (reference sequence). Written as DNA, the CDR3 is TGTGCCAGCAGTTATGGGACAGGGGATGAAAAACTGTTTTTT. It is translated as CASSYGTGDEKLFF.

The V gene is TRBV2, the J gene TRBJ2-1; D is perhaps TRBD2 (6 bases). This CDR3 region has 15 residues. With 2 bases removed from V and 7 bases from J, the gap between germline ends came to 15 bases. Germline CDR1 is SNHLY and CDR2 is FYNNEI. The CDR3 is CASSERGLAVNEQFF. The DNA of the CDR3 is TGTGCCAGCAGTGAAAGGGGACTCGCCGTTAATGAGCAGTTCTTC.

The CDR3 is CATSRDRGSNYGYTF. The CDR3 nucleotides are TGTGCCACCAGCAGAGACAGGGGCTCTAACTATGGCTACACCTTC. The chain recombines TRBV15 with TRBJ1-2, with D perhaps TRBD1 (6 bases). The CDR3 extends over 15 amino acids. The V and J ends lost 0 bases and 0 bases respectively, with 8 bases between them. Germline CDR1 and CDR2: LNHNV and YYDKDF (reference sequence).

V gene TRBV27 combines with J gene TRBJ2-2; 7 nucleotides match TRBD2. Germline CDR1 reads MNHEY; CDR2 reads SMNVEV (reference sequence). This CDR3 is 19 amino acids long. The V and J ends lost 2 bases and 2 bases, in that order; junction bases with no gene match: 14. The CDR3 DNA sequence: TGTGCCAGCAGTTTAAGGATTCTAGCGGCAGAAACCAACACCGGGGAGCTGTTTTTT. Translated: CASSLRILAAETNTGELFF.

The rearrangement joins TRBV19 to TRBJ2-7, with D perhaps TRBD2 (7 bases). This CDR3 spans 13 amino acids. The germline V and J ends were trimmed by 4 bases and 5 bases, with 12 bases remaining between them. Germline V gives CDR1 LNHDA, CDR2 SQIVND (reference sequence). The chain's CDR3 is CASSNGRDNEQYF. DNA of the CDR3: TGTGCCAGTAGTAATGGGAGGGACAACGAGCAGTACTTC.

V usage is TRBV9 and J usage is TRBJ1-4; TRBD1 aligns across 8 bases. The V gene's germline CDR1 is SGDLS and CDR2 YYNGEE. This CDR3 is built from 14 residues. Trimming at V came to 3 bases and at J to 7 bases, leaving 5 bases not matched to a gene. CDR3 in amino acids: CASSGGTGLEKLFF. The CDR3 DNA is TGTGCCAGCAGCGGAGGGACAGGACTTGAAAAACTGTTTTTT.

This clone is a singleton in its sample. This sequence joins TRBV24-1 and TRBJ2-1; the D gene is possibly TRBD2 (6 bases). CDR1 is KGHDR, CDR2 SFDVKD, per germline. The CDR3 runs 17 residues. Trimming stripped 0 bases from V and 10 bases from J, with 21 bases between. CDR3 sequence: CATSDLYGGVNEGEQFF. CDR3 nucleotide sequence: TGTGCCACCAGTGATTTGTATGGAGGGGTAAACGAGGGGGAGCAGTTCTTC.

The chain has TRBV7-6 and TRBJ1-6, with 11 bases fitting TRBD1. Germline V lookup: CDR1 SGHVS, CDR2 FNYEAQ. The trim removed 1 base at V and 7 bases at J, leaving 3 bases unmatched. The CDR3 runs 16 residues. DNA for the CDR3: TGTGCCAGCAGCTTAGGGGGACAGGGGGTGAATTCACCCCTCCACTTT. Translated, it gives CASSLGGQGVNSPLHF. Drawing the rest from reference TRBV7-6 and TRBJ1-6, the complete variable domain is GAGVSQSPRYKVTKRGQDVALRCDPISGHVSLYWYRQALGQGPEFLTYFNYEAQQDKSGLPNDRFSAERPEGSISTLTIQRTEQRDSAMYRCASSLGGQGVNSPLHFGNGTRLTVT.

V gene TRBV30 combines with J gene TRBJ2-7, with TRBD1 as a possible D gene (6 bases). V lost 0 bases and J lost 4, with 13 bases in between. Looked up from germline, CDR1 is GTSNPN and CDR2 is SVGIG (reference sequence). There are 14 residues in the CDR3. DNA for the CDR3: TGTGCCTGGAGTGTCCTTTACCAGGGGTACGAGCAGTACTTC. Protein sequence: CAWSVLYQGYEQYF.

CDR3 protein: CASQKGQSYEQYF. CDR3 DNA: TGTGCCTCCCAAAAGGGACAGTCCTACGAGCAGTACTTC. The chain couples TRBV30 to TRBJ2-7; 7 nucleotides align to TRBD1. V was pared by 7 bases and J by 1 base, with 7 bases of the junction left unmatched. CDR1 is GTSNPN and CDR2 is SVGIG in the germline V gene (reference sequence). This CDR3 is built from 13 residues.

With respect to this clone: The sample contains more than one DNA sequence encoding this CDR3. The chain carries TRBV9 and TRBJ2-1, with D perhaps matching TRBD2 (5 bases). Trimming pared 3 bases from V and 3 bases from J, leaving 7 bases between. The CDR3 is made up of 13 amino acids. In germline, CDR1 is SGDLS, CDR2 YYNGEE. CDR3 DNA sequence: TGTGCCAGCAGCGCCGGGGTCTACAATGAGCAGTTCTTC. As protein: CASSAGVYNEQFF. Drawing the rest from reference TRBV9 and TRBJ2-1, the complete variable domain is DSGVTQTPKHLITATGQRVTLRCSPRSGDLSVYWYQQSLDQGLQFLIQYYNGEERAKGNILERFSAQQFPDLHSELNLSSLELGDSALYFCASSAGVYNEQFFGPGTRLTVL.

The V gene is TRBV6-9, the J gene TRBJ2-5, with 11 bases fitting TRBD2. Germline V CDR1 and CDR2: MNHGY, SVAAGI. This CDR3 comprises 17 residues. Trimming at V came to 0 bases and at J to 5 bases, leaving 8 bases not matched to a gene. The CDR3, as DNA: TGTGCCAGCAGTTATTCTTGGACTAGCGGGCCTTGGGAGACCCAGTACTTC. Translated: CASSYSWTSGPWETQYF.

V gene TRBV28 combines with J gene TRBJ2-7; the D gene is possibly TRBD2 (6 bases). In germline, CDR1 is MDHEN, CDR2 SYDVKM. V gave up 2 bases and J gave up 0 bases, with 11 bases separating them. The CDR3 is 15 residues long. As DNA, the CDR3 is TGTGCCAGCAGTTTAATAGCGGCATCCTCCTACGAGCAGTACTTC. Translated: CASSLIAASSYEQYF. Full variable domain (remainder filled in from reference TRBV28 and TRBJ2-7): DVKVTQSSRYLVKRTGEKVFLECVQDMDHENMFWYRQDPGLGLRLIYFSYDVKMKEKGDIPEGYSVSREKKERFSLILESASTNQTSMYLCASSLIAASSYEQYFGPGTRLTVT.

The chain recombines TRBV30 with TRBJ2-7; D is uncertain. V shed 3 bases and J shed 3 bases, with 15 bases lying between them. Germline CDR1 GTSNPN, CDR2 SVGIG (reference sequence). The CDR3 is 14 residues long. The CDR3 nucleotides read TGTGCCTGGAGAAGCTTGGGCAGCTACTACGAGCAGTACTTC. As protein: CAWRSLGSYYEQYF.

The J gene is TRBJ1-5, the V gene TRBV28; no clear D. Germline V lookup: CDR1 MDHEN, CDR2 SYDVKM. The CDR3 length is 15 residues. The V gene lost 7 bases and the J gene lost 0 bases, with 13 bases spanning the gap. CDR3 amino acids: CASTNTPNSNQPQHF. CDR3 DNA sequence: TGTGCCAGCACCAATACACCGAATAGCAATCAGCCCCAGCATTTT.

The chain carries TRBV5-4 and TRBJ1-1; TRBD1 agrees at 10 bases. The CDR3 totals 16 residues. Trimming took 7 bases from V and 1 from J; bases not matched to a gene: 10. Germline V lookup: CDR1 SGHNT, CDR2 YYREEE (reference sequence). The CDR3 here is CASLGTGQGQNTEAFF. DNA of the CDR3: TGTGCCAGCTTGGGAACGGGACAGGGGCAGAACACTGAAGCTTTCTTT.